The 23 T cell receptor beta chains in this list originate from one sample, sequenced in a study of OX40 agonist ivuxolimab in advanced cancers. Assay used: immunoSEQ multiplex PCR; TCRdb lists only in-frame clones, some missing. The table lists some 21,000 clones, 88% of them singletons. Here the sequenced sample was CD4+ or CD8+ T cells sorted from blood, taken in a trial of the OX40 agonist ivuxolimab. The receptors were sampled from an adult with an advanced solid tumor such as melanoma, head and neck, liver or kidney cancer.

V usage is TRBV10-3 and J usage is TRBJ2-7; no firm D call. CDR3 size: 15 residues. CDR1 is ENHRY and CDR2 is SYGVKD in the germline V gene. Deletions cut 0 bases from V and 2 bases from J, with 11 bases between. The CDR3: CAISESSSRAYEQYF. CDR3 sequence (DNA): TGTGCCATCAGTGAGTCGTCTAGTCGTGCCTACGAGCAGTACTTC.

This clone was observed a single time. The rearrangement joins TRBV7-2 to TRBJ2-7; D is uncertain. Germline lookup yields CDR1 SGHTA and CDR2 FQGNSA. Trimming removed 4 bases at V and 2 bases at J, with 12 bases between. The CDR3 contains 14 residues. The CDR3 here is CASSSPTGPYEQYF. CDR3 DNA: TGTGCCAGCAGCTCCCCGACCGGCCCCTACGAGCAGTACTTC.

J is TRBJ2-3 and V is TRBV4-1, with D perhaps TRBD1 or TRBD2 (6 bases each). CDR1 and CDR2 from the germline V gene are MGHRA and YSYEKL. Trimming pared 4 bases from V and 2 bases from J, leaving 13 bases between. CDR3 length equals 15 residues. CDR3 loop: CASSPSRGPTDTQYF. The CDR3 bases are TGCGCCAGCAGCCCCTCCCGGGGGCCCACAGATACGCAGTATTTT.

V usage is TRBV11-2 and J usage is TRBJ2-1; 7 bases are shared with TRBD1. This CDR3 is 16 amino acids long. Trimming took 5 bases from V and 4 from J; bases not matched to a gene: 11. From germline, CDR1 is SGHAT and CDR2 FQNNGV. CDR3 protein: CASSPGQGTAYNEQFF. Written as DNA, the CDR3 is TGTGCCAGCAGCCCGGGGCAGGGGACAGCATACAATGAGCAGTTCTTC.

The CDR3 DNA reads as TGTGCCAGCAGCTTATCTGCAGGTGAATACGAGCAGTACTTC. Amino acid sequence: CASSLSAGEYEQYF. The rearrangement uses TRBV11-2 and TRBJ2-7; no reliable D call. The CDR3 spans 14 residues. Between the trimmed V and J ends, which lost 2 bases and 4 bases, there was a span of 12 bases. The germline V gene has CDR1 SGHAT and CDR2 FQNNGV.

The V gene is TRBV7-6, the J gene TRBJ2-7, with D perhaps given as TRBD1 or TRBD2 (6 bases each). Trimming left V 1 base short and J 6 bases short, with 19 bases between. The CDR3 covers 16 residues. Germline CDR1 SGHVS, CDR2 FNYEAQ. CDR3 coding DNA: TGTGCCAGCAGCTTAGAAGAGACGGGGGCCCTCACCGAGCAGTACTTC. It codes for CASSLEETGALTEQYF.

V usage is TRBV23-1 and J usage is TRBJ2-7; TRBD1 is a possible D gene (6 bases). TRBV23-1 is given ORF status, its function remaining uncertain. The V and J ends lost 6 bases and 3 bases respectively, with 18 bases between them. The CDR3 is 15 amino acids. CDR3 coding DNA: TGCGCCAGCAGACCGAGGGGGTTAGGGAACTACGAGCAGTACTTC. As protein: CASRPRGLGNYEQYF.

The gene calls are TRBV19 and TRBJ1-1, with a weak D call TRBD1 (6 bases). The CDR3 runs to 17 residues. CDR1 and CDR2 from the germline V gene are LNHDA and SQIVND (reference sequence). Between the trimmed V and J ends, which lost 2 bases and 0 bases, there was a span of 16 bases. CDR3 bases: TGTGCCAGTAGTATAAGGAACAGGGCTGAGATGAACACTGAAGCTTTCTTT. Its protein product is CASSIRNRAEMNTEAFF.

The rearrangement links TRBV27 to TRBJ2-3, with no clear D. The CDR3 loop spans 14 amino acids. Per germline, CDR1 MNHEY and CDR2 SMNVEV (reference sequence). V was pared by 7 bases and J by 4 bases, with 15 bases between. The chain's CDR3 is CASTPPNEPDTQYF. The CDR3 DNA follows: TGTGCCAGCACCCCCCCGAACGAACCAGATACGCAGTATTTT.

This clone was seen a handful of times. As DNA, the CDR3 is TGTGCCAGCAGCTTATCCCCCCTGCGGCCCCTCCACTTT. It is translated as CASSLSPLRPLHF. The rearrangement uses TRBV7-9 and TRBJ1-6; D is unclear. Trimming removed 2 bases from V and 13 bases from J, with 12 bases in between. The CDR3 is 13 amino acids. The germline CDR1 and CDR2 sequences are SEHNR and FQNEAQ (reference sequence). Supplemented by reference TRBV7-9 and TRBJ1-6, the full variable domain reads DTGVSQNPRHKITKRGQNVTFRCDPISEHNRLYWYRQTLGQGPEFLTYFQNEAQLEKSRLLSDRFSAERPKGSFSTLEIQRTEQGDSAMYLCASSLSPLRPLHFGNGTRLTVT.

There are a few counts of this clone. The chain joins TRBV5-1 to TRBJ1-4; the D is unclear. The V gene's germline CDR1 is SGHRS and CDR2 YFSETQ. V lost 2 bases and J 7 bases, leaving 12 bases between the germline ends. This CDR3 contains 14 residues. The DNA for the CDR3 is TGCGCCAGCAGCTTAAGACAAATGGGTGAAAAACTGTTTTTT. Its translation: CASSLRQMGEKLFF. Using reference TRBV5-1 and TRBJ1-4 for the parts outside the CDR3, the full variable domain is KAGVTQTPRYLIKTRGQQVTLSCSPISGHRSVSWYQQTPGQGLQFLFEYFSETQRNKGNFPGRFSGRQFSNSRSEMNVSTLELGDSALYLCASSLRQMGEKLFFGSGTQLSVL.

The CDR3 loop reads CAISEAKGNEQYF. The CDR3 coding sequence is TGTGCCATCAGTGAAGCAAAGGGTAACGAGCAGTACTTC. This rearrangement joins TRBV10-3 to TRBJ2-7; D remains ambiguous. The CDR3 has 13 amino acids. Trimming shortened V by 3 bases and J by 5 bases, and 11 bases separated the two germline ends. Germline V gene data show CDR1 as ENHRY and CDR2 as SYGVKD.

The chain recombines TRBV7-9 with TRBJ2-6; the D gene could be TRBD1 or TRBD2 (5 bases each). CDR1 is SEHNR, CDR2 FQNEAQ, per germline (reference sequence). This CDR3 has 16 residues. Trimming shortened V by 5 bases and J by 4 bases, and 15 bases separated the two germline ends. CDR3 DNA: TGTGCCAGCAGCGCGAAAAGGGGAGCCGGGGCCAACGTCCTGACTTTC. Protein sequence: CASSAKRGAGANVLTF.

This CDR3 reads CASSPSTSGGGEQYF. CDR3 nucleotides: TGTGCCAGCAGCCCGTCGACTAGCGGGGGAGGAGAGCAGTACTTC. This sequence joins TRBV7-9 and TRBJ2-7; 12 bases fit TRBD2. Germline V gene data show CDR1 as SEHNR and CDR2 as FQNEAQ (reference sequence). The V gene end was trimmed by 5 bases and the J gene end by 7 bases; junction bases not matched to a gene: 9. The CDR3 loop spans 15 amino acids.

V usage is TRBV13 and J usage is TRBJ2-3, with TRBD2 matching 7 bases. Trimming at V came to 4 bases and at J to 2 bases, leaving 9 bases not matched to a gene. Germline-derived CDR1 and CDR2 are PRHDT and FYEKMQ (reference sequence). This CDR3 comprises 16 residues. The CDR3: CASSWRAGPYTDTQYF. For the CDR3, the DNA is TGTGCCAGCAGCTGGAGAGCGGGGCCTTACACAGATACGCAGTATTTT.

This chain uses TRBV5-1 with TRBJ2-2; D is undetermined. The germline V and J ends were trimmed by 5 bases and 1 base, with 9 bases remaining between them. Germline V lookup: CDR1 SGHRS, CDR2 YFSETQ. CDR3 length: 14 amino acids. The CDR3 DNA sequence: TGCGCCAGCAGTCTGGACCGGAACACCGGGGAGCTGTTTTTT. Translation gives CASSLDRNTGELFF.

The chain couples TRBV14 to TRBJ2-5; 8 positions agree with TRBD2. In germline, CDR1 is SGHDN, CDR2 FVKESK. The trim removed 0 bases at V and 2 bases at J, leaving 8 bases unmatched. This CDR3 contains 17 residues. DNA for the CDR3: TGTGCCAGCAGCCAAGATTGGCCAGCGGGAGCGCAAGAGACCCAGTACTTC. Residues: CASSQDWPAGAQETQYF.

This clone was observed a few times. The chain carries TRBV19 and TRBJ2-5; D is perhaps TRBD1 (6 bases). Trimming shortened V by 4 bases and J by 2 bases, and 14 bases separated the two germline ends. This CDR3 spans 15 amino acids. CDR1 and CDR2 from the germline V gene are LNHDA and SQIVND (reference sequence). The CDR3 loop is CASSTPEDSQETQYF. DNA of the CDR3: TGTGCCAGTAGTACTCCCGAGGACAGTCAAGAGACCCAGTACTTC.

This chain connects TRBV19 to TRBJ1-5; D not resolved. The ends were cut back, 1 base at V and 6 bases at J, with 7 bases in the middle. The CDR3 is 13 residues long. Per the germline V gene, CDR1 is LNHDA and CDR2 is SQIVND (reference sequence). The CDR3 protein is CASSIGRTQPQHF. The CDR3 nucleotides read TGTGCCAGTAGTATAGGCAGGACTCAGCCCCAGCATTTT.

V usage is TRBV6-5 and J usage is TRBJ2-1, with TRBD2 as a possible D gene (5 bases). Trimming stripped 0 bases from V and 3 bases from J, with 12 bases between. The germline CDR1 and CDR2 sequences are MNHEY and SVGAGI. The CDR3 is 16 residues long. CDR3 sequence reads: CASSYSSLRDYNEQFF. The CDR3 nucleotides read TGTGCCAGCAGTTACTCCTCCTTGAGGGACTACAATGAGCAGTTCTTC.

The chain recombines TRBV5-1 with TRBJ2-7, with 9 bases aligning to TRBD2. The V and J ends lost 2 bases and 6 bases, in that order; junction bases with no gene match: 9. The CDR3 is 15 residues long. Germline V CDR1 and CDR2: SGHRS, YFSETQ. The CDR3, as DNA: TGCGCCAGCAGCTTACCCGGGACTAGCCCGCGCGAGCAGTACTTC. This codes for CASSLPGTSPREQYF.

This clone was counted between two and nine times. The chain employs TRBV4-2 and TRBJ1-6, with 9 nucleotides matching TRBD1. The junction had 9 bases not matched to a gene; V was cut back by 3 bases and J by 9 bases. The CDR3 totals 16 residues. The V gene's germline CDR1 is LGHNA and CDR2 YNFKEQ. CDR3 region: CASSQDPGTGTSPLHF. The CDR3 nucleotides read TGTGCCAGCAGCCAGGATCCCGGGACAGGGACTTCACCCCTCCACTTT.

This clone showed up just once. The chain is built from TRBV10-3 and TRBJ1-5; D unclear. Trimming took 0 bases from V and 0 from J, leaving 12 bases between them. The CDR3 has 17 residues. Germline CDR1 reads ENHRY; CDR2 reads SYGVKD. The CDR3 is CAISESFVQDSNQPQHF. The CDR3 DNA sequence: TGTGCCATCAGTGAGTCGTTTGTTCAGGATAGCAATCAGCCCCAGCATTTT.